This T cell receptor beta chain was obtained from a study of post-analysis software for immune sequencing data. Study in general: Clinical courses comprised relapsing-remitting, secondary progressive and progressive-relapsing multiple sclerosis. General observations from the study: TRBV5-6, TRBV5-1 and TRBV20-1 belonged to a set of roughly five TRBV segments that were more frequent in patients than controls. With F measure, samples from one preparation batch clustered together strongly. Significantly decreased normalized Chao1 diversity was recorded for multiple sclerosis patients relative to controls.

The V and J ends lost 3 bases and 2 bases respectively, with 8 bases between them. The CDR3 extends over 14 amino acids. Germline V gene sequence: CDR1 SNHLY, CDR2 FYNNEI. On this clonotype: The antigen is undetermined.

The library was made from cDNA and included unique molecular identifiers. T cells numbering roughly 1 to 10 million yielded cDNA molecules that totaled roughly 500,000. Via MiXCR, TCRdb re-called the PCR reads, giving one row per CDR3 protein. The data show 750,000 to 950,000 distinct CDR3 sequences, approximately 53% seen once. Sequences were obtained from blood. The source of this sequence is a girl aged 5-17 years with multiple sclerosis. The gene calls are TRBV2 and TRBJ1-5; the D is unclear. CDR3 in DNA: TGTGCCAGCAGTGAGGGCTTCGGCAATCAGCCCCAGCATTTT. This codes for CASSEGFGNQPQHF.